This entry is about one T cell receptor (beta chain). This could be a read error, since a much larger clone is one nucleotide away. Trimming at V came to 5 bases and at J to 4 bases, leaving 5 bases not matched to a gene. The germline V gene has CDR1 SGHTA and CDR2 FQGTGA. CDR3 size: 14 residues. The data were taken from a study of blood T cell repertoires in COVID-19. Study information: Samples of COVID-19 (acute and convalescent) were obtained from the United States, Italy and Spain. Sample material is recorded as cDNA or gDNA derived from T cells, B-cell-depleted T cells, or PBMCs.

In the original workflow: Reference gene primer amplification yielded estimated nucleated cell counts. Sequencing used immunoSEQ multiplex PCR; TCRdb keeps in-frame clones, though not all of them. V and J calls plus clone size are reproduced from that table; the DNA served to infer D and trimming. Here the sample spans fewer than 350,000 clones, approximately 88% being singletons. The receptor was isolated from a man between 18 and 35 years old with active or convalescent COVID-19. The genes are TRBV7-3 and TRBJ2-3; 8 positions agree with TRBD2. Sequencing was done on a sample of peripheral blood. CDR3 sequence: CASSPSGGADTQYF. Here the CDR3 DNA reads TGTGCCAGCAGCCCAAGCGGGGGCGCAGATACGCAGTATTTT. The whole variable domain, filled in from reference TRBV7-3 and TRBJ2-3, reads GAGVSQTPSNKVTEKGKYVELRCDPISGHTALYWYRQSLGQGPEFLIYFQGTGAADDSGLPNDRFFAVRPEGSVSTLKIQRTERGDSAVYLCASSPSGGADTQYFGPGTRLTVL.